This T cell receptor beta chain was retrieved from a study of CD8 T cells in ankylosing spondylitis. As the method for making TCR beta libraries, quantitative 5'-RACE with molecular barcodes was used. TCRdb used MiXCR to reprocess the 5' RACE reads, holding one entry per CDR3 protein. The sample has under 300,000 distinct CDR3 sequences, about 10% seen once. The CDR3 runs to 15 residues. In the case of this clonotype: A read error may be the cause here, since a much bigger clone is one base away.

The genes are TRBV12-3 or TRBV12-4 and TRBJ2-6, with TRBD2 identical over 7 bases. Sequences were obtained from blood, either unsorted or a sorted T cell fraction (not recorded which). The clonotype originates from a male donor with ankylosing spondylitis or in good health (not recorded which). The CDR3 here is CGSSRGVSGANVLTF. The CDR3 coding sequence is TGTGGCAGCAGCCGGGGGGTCTCTGGGGCCAACGTCCTGACTTTC.